The clone carrying this T cell receptor beta chain was observed at least ten times. From the 5' RACE reads, TCRdb called clonotypes with MiXCR, one entry per CDR3 protein. The data hold some 500,000 distinct CDR3 sequences, with approximately 15% observed a single time. The data stem from a study of identical twins. This CDR3 is 15 amino acids long. V dropped 5 bases and J dropped 6; count of bases not matched to a gene: 11. Another study also made use of these data, one on yellow fever vaccine responses in identical twins.

The sequenced material came from CD4+ T cells sorted from blood. The origin of this receptor is a woman younger than 30 in good health. The V call is TRBV12-3 or TRBV12-4, the J call TRBJ2-5; the match to TRBD1 covers 8 bases. CDR3 region: CASSDTDRGGKTQYF. The CDR3 region has the DNA TGTGCCAGCAGTGACACCGACAGGGGCGGGAAGACCCAGTACTTC.